This TCR beta chain was sequenced for a study of cytomegalovirus exposure and HLA in healthy donors. Notes on the study in general: According to reports, the classifier identified cytomegalovirus status with high specificity and sensitivity. Usually a TCR sequence was rare, but some public TCRs were found in many donors.

Assay: immunoSEQ multiplex PCR; the TCRdb copy retains only in-frame clones and omits some. The repertoire holds some 64,000 clones, with approximately 97% as singletons. Comment on this clone: Its antigen is not known.

This CDR3 has 14 residues. V gave up 5 bases and J gave up 0 bases, with 11 bases separating them. Germline CDR1 reads GTSNPN; CDR2 reads SVGIG (reference sequence). The sequenced material came from PBMCs. The sequence derives from a young woman in good health and CMV-seropositive. The rearrangement uses TRBV30 and TRBJ1-3; no definite D call. Here the CDR3 reads CAWDDGSSGNTIYF. The CDR3 DNA sequence: TGTGCCTGGGACGACGGGAGCTCTGGAAACACCATATATTTT.